Shown below are 27 T cell receptor beta chains from a single sample sequenced in a study of blood T cell repertoires in COVID-19. Assay: immunoSEQ multiplex PCR; the TCRdb copy retains only in-frame clones and omits some. The table lists approximately 85,000 clones, roughly 88% of them singletons, with 27% in the top ten. Sequencing was carried out using peripheral blood. Receptor source: a man in his fifties with active or convalescent COVID-19.

This rearrangement joins TRBV5-1 to TRBJ2-7; 8 nucleotides line up with TRBD2. Trimming cost V 1 base and J 1 base; bases outside gene matches: 4. Germline CDR1 reads SGHRS; CDR2 reads YFSETQ. The CDR3 covers 15 residues. Written as DNA, the CDR3 is TGCGCCAGCAGCTTGCCGGGACTAGGGTCCTACGAGCAGTACTTC. This codes for CASSLPGLGSYEQYF.

The chain carries TRBV5-4 and TRBJ2-7; TRBD1 is a possible D gene (5 bases). Germline CDR1 is SGHNT and CDR2 is YYREEE (reference sequence). Trimming cost V 4 bases and J 5 bases, with 22 bases left between them. This CDR3 is 16 amino acids long. The CDR3: CASSPTPDKGADEQYF. For the CDR3, the DNA is TGTGCCAGCAGCCCGACCCCTGACAAAGGGGCCGACGAGCAGTACTTC.

The V call is TRBV14, the J call TRBJ2-7; D might be TRBD2 (6 bases). This CDR3 is built from 14 residues. Germline lookup yields CDR1 SGHDN and CDR2 FVKESK. The V end lost 1 base, the J end lost 2 bases, and 9 bases lay between the germline ends. The CDR3 reads CASSQAGGAYEQYF. The CDR3 nucleotides read TGTGCCAGCAGCCAAGCAGGCGGGGCCTACGAGCAGTACTTC.

V is TRBV2 and J is TRBJ2-3, with D hard to call. The V gene lost 6 bases and the J gene lost 2 bases, with 6 bases spanning the gap. This CDR3 is 12 amino acids long. CDR1 and CDR2 (germline): SNHLY, FYNNEI. This chain's CDR3 is CASRRYTDTQYF. The DNA of the CDR3 is TGTGCCAGCAGGAGATACACAGATACGCAGTATTTT. The full variable domain, rest sourced from reference TRBV2 and TRBJ2-3, is EPEVTQTPSHQVTQMGQEVILRCVPISNHLYFYWYRQILGQKVEFLVSFYNNEISEKSEIFDDQFSVERPDGSNFTLKIRSTKLEDSAMYFCASRRYTDTQYFGPGTRLTVL.

Here the CDR3 DNA reads TGTGCCATCAGGAGTGACAGGGACAATGAGCAGTTCTTC. Its protein product is CAIRSDRDNEQFF. The J gene is TRBJ2-1, the V gene TRBV10-3, with 7 positions matching TRBD1. Germline trimming cut 6 bases from V and 5 bases from J; bases unmatched to any gene: 4. The CDR3 totals 13 residues. Germline V gives CDR1 ENHRY, CDR2 SYGVKD.

The genes are TRBV28 and TRBJ1-6; D is undetermined. CDR1 and CDR2 from the germline V gene are MDHEN and SYDVKM. V was shortened by 6 bases and J by 7 bases, with 22 bases between the two germline ends. This CDR3 is built from 17 residues. The CDR3 is CASSYTLGRVINSPLHF. In nucleotides, the CDR3 is TGTGCCAGCAGCTACACCCTCGGCCGGGTTATCAATTCACCCCTCCACTTT.

As to this clone: Mismatch with germline at one junction end may stem from a read error. The genes are TRBV23-1 and TRBJ2-2; TRBD1 matches at 8 bases. TRBV23-1 qualifies as an ORF whose function is uncertain. The CDR3 extends over 18 amino acids. The CDR3 sequence is CASSQSGPGGRRHQGAVF. The CDR3 DNA follows: TGCGCCAGCAGTCAATCAGGGCCAGGGGGCCGACGCCACCAGGGAGCTGTTTTT.

This clone was counted a single time. The gene calls are TRBV4-2 and TRBJ2-3; 7 bases align to TRBD2. The CDR3 contains 19 residues. V lost 0 bases to trimming and J lost 3 bases; unmatched junction nucleotides: 15. The germline gives CDR1 LGHNA, CDR2 YNFKEQ. The CDR3 sequence is CASSQDEGRDLGGTDTQYF. For the CDR3, the DNA is TGTGCCAGCAGCCAAGATGAGGGGAGGGATCTCGGAGGGACAGATACGCAGTATTTT.

The chain uses TRBV11-3 and TRBJ2-2; 7 bases fit TRBD1. The trim removed 8 bases at V and 2 bases at J, leaving 5 bases unmatched. The CDR3 runs to 14 residues. Per germline, CDR1 SGHNT and CDR2 YENEEA. The CDR3 nucleotides are TGTGCCAGCTCCAAGGGGGCAAACACCGGGGAGCTGTTTTTT. Amino acid sequence: CASSKGANTGELFF.

This clone came up many times. This sequence joins TRBV27 and TRBJ2-7; TRBD2 matches at 15 bases. V dropped 6 bases and J dropped 2; count of bases not matched to a gene: 8. CDR3 length: 17 amino acids. The V gene's germline CDR1 is MNHEY and CDR2 SMNVEV (reference sequence). The CDR3 sequence is CASSPWTSGRAAYEQYF. CDR3 bases: TGTGCCAGCAGCCCCTGGACTAGCGGGAGGGCCGCCTACGAGCAGTACTTC.

The chain joins TRBV6-5 to TRBJ2-5, with 12 bases aligning to TRBD2. From germline, CDR1 is MNHEY and CDR2 SVGAGI. CDR3 size: 12 residues. V trimming: 7 bases; J trimming: 9 bases; junction bases outside the gene matches: 3. The CDR3 DNA sequence: TGTGCCAGCAAGGGGACTAGCGGGTCCCAGTACTTC. As protein: CASKGTSGSQYF.

V gene TRBV27 combines with J gene TRBJ2-4, with no clear D. V lost 3 bases and J 7 bases, leaving 10 bases between the germline ends. Germline lookup yields CDR1 MNHEY and CDR2 SMNVEV (reference sequence). This CDR3 comprises 13 residues. The CDR3, as DNA: TGTGCCAGCAGTTTCGCGGTCGGGAACATTCAGTACTTC. This encodes CASSFAVGNIQYF.

The rearrangement joins TRBV5-3 to TRBJ2-4; tentatively, D is TRBD1 (5 bases). TRBV5-3 is reported as an ORF; its role is uncertain. The CDR3 runs to 19 residues. The germline V and J ends were trimmed by 0 bases and 0 bases, with 19 bases remaining between them. This chain's CDR3 is CARSLVTARSQKAKNIQYF. CDR3 nucleotides: TGTGCCAGAAGCTTGGTGACAGCCCGTTCACAAAAAGCCAAAAACATTCAGTACTTC.

The chain employs TRBV3-1 (or the pseudogene TRBV3-2) and TRBJ1-3; D not certain. Germline V gene lookup returns CDR1 LGHDT and CDR2 YNNKEL (reference sequence). V lost 2 bases and J lost 0, with 11 bases in between. This CDR3 is 16 amino acids long. CDR3 nucleotides: TGTGCCAGCAGCCAAAACGCGGAGAACTCTGGAAACACCATATATTTT. This sequence encodes CASSQNAENSGNTIYF.

The chain recombines TRBV7-2 with TRBJ2-3, with no clear D. The CDR3 extends over 16 amino acids. V gave up 1 base and J gave up 1 base, with 12 bases separating them. CDR1 SGHTA and CDR2 FQGNSA come from the germline V gene. CDR3 nucleotides: TGTGCCAGCAGCTTAGGATACAATCGGGGCACAGATACGCAGTATTTT. Its translation is CASSLGYNRGTDTQYF.

This clone occurred once. This chain joins TRBV29-1 and TRBJ1-1; D unresolved. Germline V lookup: CDR1 SQVTM, CDR2 ANQGSEA. V lost 5 bases to trimming and J lost 4 bases, with 8 bases between them. This CDR3 has 11 residues. The CDR3 nucleotides read TGCAGCGTTTTCGCGGGCACTGAAGCTTTCTTT. Translated, it gives CSVFAGTEAFF.

This clone has only one observation. This rearrangement joins TRBV27 to TRBJ1-5; perhaps TRBD1 as D (6 bases). Germline V CDR1 and CDR2: MNHEY, SMNVEV (reference sequence). Trimming left V 5 bases short and J 1 base short, with 12 bases between. The CDR3 is 15 residues long. The CDR3 sequence is CASSPHRESNQPQHF. CDR3 nucleotide sequence: TGTGCCAGCAGTCCCCACAGGGAAAGCAATCAGCCCCAGCATTTT.

V is TRBV7-2 and J is TRBJ2-4; possibly TRBD2 for D (6 bases). Germline V lookup: CDR1 SGHTA, CDR2 FQGNSA. The CDR3 runs to 16 residues. Trimming left V 5 bases short and J 1 base short, with 15 bases between. The CDR3 here is CASSIWRGMAKNIQYF. In nucleotides, the CDR3 is TGTGCCAGCAGCATTTGGAGGGGAATGGCCAAAAACATTCAGTACTTC. The full variable domain, completed using reference TRBV7-2 and TRBJ2-4, is GAGVSQSPSNKVTEKGKDVELRCDPISGHTALYWYRQSLGQGLEFLIYFQGNSAPDKSGLPSDRFSAERTGGSVSTLTIQRTQQEDSAVYLCASSIWRGMAKNIQYFGAGTRLSVL.

J is TRBJ2-3 and V is TRBV3-1 (or the pseudogene TRBV3-2); 9 bases agree with TRBD1. CDR1 and CDR2 (germline): LGHDT, YNNKEL (reference sequence). Trimming cost V 2 bases and J 6 bases; bases outside gene matches: 6. The CDR3 has 15 amino acids. Here the CDR3 reads CASSQNTGGMDTQYF. In DNA, the CDR3 is TGTGCCAGCAGCCAAAACACAGGGGGCATGGATACGCAGTATTTT.

The genes are TRBV4-3 and TRBJ1-1; possibly TRBD1 for D (5 bases). V gave up 1 base and J gave up 3 bases, with 18 bases separating them. Germline CDR1 reads LGHNA; CDR2 reads YSLEER. The CDR3 length is 17 residues. CDR3 in DNA: TGCGCCAGCAGCCAAGGGTTCGCAGGGCAGGGATACACTGAAGCTTTCTTT. Protein: CASSQGFAGQGYTEAFF.

J is TRBJ2-1 and V is TRBV25-1; D call uncertain. Trimming removed 5 bases from V and 4 bases from J, with 6 bases in between. The length of the CDR3 is 12 residues. Germline CDR1 reads MGHDK; CDR2 reads SYGVNS. CDR3 coding DNA: TGTGCCAGCAGTCCCAGTTACAATGAGCAGTTCTTC. This gives the protein CASSPSYNEQFF.

The chain uses TRBV24-1 and TRBJ2-3; perhaps TRBD1 as D (6 bases). Trimming removed 6 bases from V and 6 bases from J, with 12 bases in between. This CDR3 spans 13 amino acids. Germline V gene data show CDR1 as KGHDR and CDR2 as SFDVKD. Written as DNA, the CDR3 is TGTGCCACCAGTTCAGGGGTTGAGGATACGCAGTATTTT. This sequence encodes CATSSGVEDTQYF.

The chain is built from TRBV29-1 and TRBJ1-2, with 10 positions matching TRBD1. The CDR3 covers 11 residues. Germline V gene data show CDR1 as SQVTM and CDR2 as ANQGSEA. V was clipped by 8 bases and J by 8 bases; unmatched bases: 5. CDR3 residues: CSLGTGDGYTF. The CDR3 coding sequence is TGCAGCTTGGGGACAGGGGACGGCTACACCTTC.

The chain links TRBV10-1 to TRBJ2-2, with a possible D match to TRBD2 (6 bases). V lost 3 bases and J lost 4, with 15 bases in between. The CDR3 is made up of 16 amino acids. Germline CDR1 is WNHNN and CDR2 is SYGVQD (reference sequence). The CDR3 sequence: CASSELWRDLTGELFF. CDR3 nucleotides: TGCGCCAGCAGTGAATTGTGGCGGGACCTCACCGGGGAGCTGTTTTTT.

There are a few counts of this clone. The chain carries TRBV29-1 and TRBJ1-1; D not certain. The CDR3 contains 11 residues. In germline, CDR1 is SQVTM, CDR2 ANQGSEA. The ends were cut back, 7 bases at V and 7 bases at J, with 13 bases in the middle. Here the CDR3 DNA reads TGCAGCGCCCGAGGGCATGATGAAGCTTTCTTT. Its protein product is CSARGHDEAFF.

V gene TRBV4-2 combines with J gene TRBJ2-3, with TRBD2 matching 12 bases. Germline CDR1 LGHNA, CDR2 YNFKEQ. The V gene end was trimmed by 2 bases and the J gene end by 3 bases; junction bases not matched to a gene: 15. The CDR3 has 20 amino acids. The CDR3 spells CASSQSRLAGAGPTTDTQYF. In DNA form, the CDR3 reads TGTGCCAGCAGCCAAAGTCGACTAGCGGGAGCAGGGCCCACGACAGATACGCAGTATTTT.

This clone was found many times. This sequence joins TRBV4-3 and TRBJ1-2; D is undetermined. Germline V lookup: CDR1 LGHNA, CDR2 YSLEER. The CDR3 contains 14 residues. The V end was cut by 1 base, the J end by 4 bases, with 10 bases between. The CDR3 sequence is CASSQGRGPYGYTF. CDR3 nucleotides: TGCGCCAGCAGCCAAGGCCGCGGGCCCTATGGCTACACCTTC.